This T cell receptor (beta chain) was retrieved from a study of identical twins. General study results and limits: Where out-of-frame alpha sequences were twin-shared, they showed excess low generation probability.

V was trimmed by 1 base and J by 2 bases, leaving 9 bases between them. CDR1 and CDR2 (germline): DFQATT, SNEGSKA (reference sequence). The CDR3 is 15 residues long. TCRdb redid the calling of the 5' RACE reads with MiXCR, one entry per CDR3 protein. The data hold fewer than 550,000 distinct CDR3 sequences, with roughly 15% observed a single time. All donors comprised healthy Caucasians. Worth noting for this clonotype: Its specificity is not known.

This sample also belongs to another study, concerning yellow fever vaccine responses in identical twins.

The origin of this receptor is a woman aged 18-29 years in good health. Sequenced: CD4+ T cells sorted from blood. V usage is TRBV20-1 and J usage is TRBJ2-6, with a possible D match to TRBD2 (6 bases). CDR3 nucleotides: TGCAGTGCTAGAGGCGGGGCGGCTGGGGCCAACGTCCTGACTTTC. Its translation: CSARGGAAGANVLTF.